These 15 T cell receptor beta chains share one sample of origin, sequenced in a study of persistence of HIV-infected CD4 T cells. Which antigens these TCRs recognize remains unknown. The libraries were made with immunoSEQ version 4 in survey mode. TCRdb's table, derived via immunoSEQ multiplex PCR, lists solely in-frame clones and lacks some. The sample shows fewer than 30,000 clones, approximately 78% of them seen only once. Lysates of CMV-infected fibroblasts at 9 to 10 ug/mL stimulated these cells. CD40L/CD69 double-negative CD45RO-high memory CD4+ T cells were collected. The sequencing used CD4+ T cells sorted from PBMCs after approximately 20-hour stimulation, collected from a patient who received antiretroviral therapy. The receptors derive from an adult man with HIV who was CMV-seropositive.

The V call is TRBV29-1, the J call TRBJ2-1; D might be TRBD1 (5 bases). The CDR3 consists of 16 residues. Trimming took off 1 base at V and 4 bases at J, with 17 bases between the two ends. Germline values: CDR1 SQVTM, CDR2 ANQGSEA. The CDR3 sequence is CSVEAGKGFLYNEQFF. In nucleotides, the CDR3 is TGCAGCGTTGAAGCCGGAAAGGGGTTCCTTTACAATGAGCAGTTCTTC.

In DNA, the CDR3 is TGTGCCAGCAGTTTATTTGGTGGGGGGGGCAAATCTGGAAACACCATATATTTT. This sequence encodes CASSLFGGGGKSGNTIYF. J is TRBJ1-3 and V is TRBV28; the D gene is possibly TRBD1 (6 bases). Germline values: CDR1 MDHEN, CDR2 SYDVKM. This CDR3 contains 18 residues. Trimming took off 1 base at V and 1 base at J, with 17 bases between the two ends.

The chain is built from TRBV10-3 and TRBJ2-5; 11 bases are shared with TRBD1. From germline, CDR1 is ENHRY and CDR2 SYGVKD. The CDR3 contains 16 residues. Trimming cost V 4 bases and J 3 bases; bases outside gene matches: 7. Here the CDR3 reads CAISGPPGQGEETQYF. The CDR3 bases are TGTGCCATCAGTGGGCCTCCGGGACAGGGGGAAGAGACCCAGTACTTC.

The CDR3 sequence: CASSRRTSGDRTGELFF. CDR3 DNA: TGCGCCAGCAGCAGGAGGACTAGCGGGGACCGCACCGGGGAGCTGTTTTTT. The V and J genes are TRBV5-1 and TRBJ2-2; the match to TRBD2 covers 12 bases. V lost 4 bases, J lost 4 bases, and 8 bases stayed unmatched. CDR1 is SGHRS and CDR2 is YFSETQ in the germline V gene. This CDR3 is 17 amino acids long. Combining the CDR3 with reference TRBV5-1 and TRBJ2-2 gives the whole variable domain KAGVTQTPRYLIKTRGQQVTLSCSPISGHRSVSWYQQTPGQGLQFLFEYFSETQRNKGNFPGRFSGRQFSNSRSEMNVSTLELGDSALYLCASSRRTSGDRTGELFFGEGSRLTVL.

The rearrangement links TRBV7-9 to TRBJ1-4; perhaps TRBD1 as D (6 bases). This CDR3 comprises 13 residues. Trimming shortened V by 5 bases and J by 10 bases, and 14 bases separated the two germline ends. CDR1 and CDR2 (germline): SEHNR, FQNEAQ (reference sequence). CDR3 in DNA: TGTGCCAGCAGCACCCTGGGGGGCGGAAAACTGTTTTTT. The encoded protein is CASSTLGGGKLFF.

The chain has TRBV29-1 and TRBJ2-1; 7 bases align to TRBD2. CDR3 length equals 15 residues. The V segment lost 4 bases and the J segment 4 bases; nucleotides outside the gene matches: 10. Germline assignment: CDR1 SQVTM and CDR2 ANQGSEA. The chain's CDR3 is CSVGTGSGLYNEQFF. CDR3 in DNA: TGCAGCGTTGGGACGGGTAGCGGGTTATACAATGAGCAGTTCTTC.

This sequence joins TRBV25-1 and TRBJ1-5; TRBD1 is a possible D gene (5 bases). V lost 1 base and J 6 bases, leaving 10 bases between the germline ends. The CDR3 has 14 residues. Per germline, CDR1 MGHDK and CDR2 SYGVNS. The CDR3 here is CASSELGGAQPQHF. The CDR3, as DNA: TGTGCCAGCAGTGAATTGGGGGGAGCTCAGCCCCAGCATTTT.

V usage is TRBV6-5 and J usage is TRBJ2-7; TRBD1 agrees at 8 bases. Unmatched junction bases numbered 10, after V lost 2 bases and J lost 7 bases. CDR3 size: 15 residues. The germline V gene has CDR1 MNHEY and CDR2 SVGAGI. CDR3 nucleotide sequence: TGTGCCAGCAGTTACGCCTGGCAGGGGGCGGAGGAGCAGTACTTC. Translating gives CASSYAWQGAEEQYF.

The chain uses TRBV4-1 and TRBJ1-4; no clear D gene. The V gene's germline CDR1 is MGHRA and CDR2 YSYEKL. Trimming removed 8 bases at V and 3 bases at J, with 16 bases between. CDR3 length: 15 amino acids. CDR3 sequence: CASGRALSSNEKLFF. The CDR3 region has the DNA TGCGCCAGCGGGCGGGCCCTGAGTTCTAATGAAAAACTGTTTTTT.

In this sample, this clone turned up a few times. V and J are TRBV6-5 and TRBJ1-2, with D maybe TRBD1 (5 bases). CDR1 MNHEY and CDR2 SVGAGI come from the germline V gene. V was shortened by 5 bases and J by 4 bases, with 11 bases between the two germline ends. The CDR3 runs 13 residues. CDR3 protein: CASSRGVSYGYTF. In DNA, the CDR3 is TGTGCCAGCAGTCGGGGCGTGTCCTATGGCTACACCTTC.

The chain has TRBV28 and TRBJ1-3; no clear D. This CDR3 spans 15 amino acids. Trimming stripped 5 bases from V and 1 base from J, with 12 bases between. Germline V gene data show CDR1 as MDHEN and CDR2 as SYDVKM. CDR3 region: CASSRSGRSGNTIYF. In DNA, the CDR3 is TGTGCCAGCAGTCGATCAGGCCGATCTGGAAACACCATATATTTT. Full variable domain (missing parts from reference TRBV28 and TRBJ1-3): DVKVTQSSRYLVKRTGEKVFLECVQDMDHENMFWYRQDPGLGLRLIYFSYDVKMKEKGDIPEGYSVSREKKERFSLILESASTNQTSMYLCASSRSGRSGNTIYFGEGSWLTVV.

This clone was detected once. The rearrangement uses TRBV3-1 (or the pseudogene TRBV3-2) and TRBJ2-7; 10 bases are a match to TRBD1. The CDR3 runs to 15 residues. Per germline, CDR1 LGHDT and CDR2 YNNKEL (reference sequence). J lost 1 base, V lost 3 bases, and 3 bases had no gene match. The CDR3 nucleotides read TGTGCCAGCAGCCATCGGGACAGGGGATCCTACGAGCAGTACTTC. As protein: CASSHRDRGSYEQYF.

This clone has only a few counts. The chain is built from TRBV7-3 and TRBJ1-2; D unresolved. The CDR3 covers 13 residues. The V end lost 8 bases, the J end lost 2 bases, and 12 bases lay between the germline ends. CDR1 and CDR2 (germline): SGHTA, FQGTGA. The CDR3 sequence is CASAGEGNYGYTF. The DNA for the CDR3 is TGTGCCAGCGCTGGGGAGGGCAACTATGGCTACACCTTC.

This chain connects TRBV3-1 (or the pseudogene TRBV3-2) to TRBJ2-1; D is undetermined. The CDR3 contains 12 residues. V gave up 0 bases and J gave up 8 bases, with 5 bases separating them. The germline V gene encodes CDR1 LGHDT and CDR2 YNNKEL (reference sequence). The CDR3 coding sequence is TGTGCCAGCAGCCAAGATCGGTATGAGCAGTTCTTC. Residues: CASSQDRYEQFF.

The V and J genes are TRBV7-6 and TRBJ2-2, with D unresolved. Germline V CDR1 and CDR2: SGHVS, FNYEAQ. Deletions cut 0 bases from V and 5 bases from J, with 7 bases between. CDR3 length: 14 residues. CDR3 in amino acids: CASSLARKTGELFF. For the CDR3, the DNA is TGTGCCAGCAGCTTAGCCAGAAAGACCGGGGAGCTGTTTTTT.